This T cell receptor (beta chain) was identified during a study of blood T cell repertoires in COVID-19 (dated by TCRdb to 2020 to 2022). For context, the study as a whole: The collaborator samples originated in the United States, Italy and Spain and spanned the acute and convalescent phases of COVID-19. Subjects who had been exposed to COVID-19, were actively infected with it, or had recovered from it provided the deeply sampled blood TCRbeta repertoires that made up the dataset. A freely available public database, intended as a resource for researchers studying the immune response to SARS-CoV-2, is where the repertoires were released. Where available, HLA class I and class II types were obtained from metadata supplied by the sample provider rather than from assay-based typing. A de-identified subject ID, COVID-19 status, age in years and sex were almost always included in the sample metadata. The material from the prospective study consisted of cDNA or gDNA derived from T cells, B-cell-depleted T cells, or PBMCs. The samples were drawn from the first 160 participants of the ongoing ImmuneRACE study and from more than 1,000 subjects provided by 6 global collaborators. Broad study findings and their caveats: How much clinical and demographic metadata was included differed by source and by participant, and the metadata was provided uncurated.

Concerning this clone itself: The specificity of this receptor is unknown. No base quality values were provided; no much bigger clone lies one nucleotide off.

The immunoSEQ Assay, a bias-controlled multiplex PCR, was used to amplify TCRbeta CDR3 regions from genomic DNA. As for how the authors treated the data: The number of nucleated cells in each sample was estimated from the amplification of reference gene primers within the assay. To quantify the absolute abundance of each unique TCRbeta CDR3 rearrangement, sequence reads were collapsed and filtered. For each sample, productive Simpson clonality was calculated as the square root of Simpson's diversity index over productive rearrangements. Entries here come from immuneACCESS through TCRdb and include only in-frame sequences with V and J called. Some clones fail to appear in such tables; in the studies checked, an unresolved V gene covers under half of the shortfall, and the cause of the remainder is unknown. The D gene and trimming were derived from the DNA, and the V and J assignments and clone size from that table. This sample comprises 90,000 or so clones, around 88% of them detected only once. The top ten constitute 1% to 1.5% of the sample.

Whole blood was collected in K2EDTA tubes by collaborating institutions according to the institutions' own protocols. For TCRbeta analysis, collaborator samples were shipped as frozen whole blood, as isolated PBMCs, or as DNA extracted from either sample type. Per the germline V gene (reference sequence), LNHDA is the CDR1 and SQIVND is the CDR2. From the cysteine through the phenylalanine, the CDR3 covers 14 amino acids. Only CDR3 DNA remains: 42 bases, in frame from the first base. Relative to germline, V is 0 bases shorter and J is 3 bases shorter, with 6 bases between their ends. This sequence originates from a man older than 75 with active or convalescent COVID-19. Sequencing input: peripheral blood. The chain couples TRBV19 to TRBJ2-1, and TRBD1 may be the D gene, going by 5 matching bases. The CDR3 amino acid sequence is: CASSIDRGYNEQFF. In nucleotides, the sequence is TGTGCCAGTAGTATAGATAGGGGCTACAATGAGCAGTTCTTC. Supplemented by the reference TRBV19 and TRBJ2-1 proteins around the CDR3, the complete variable domain is DGGITQSPKYLFRKEGQNVTLSCEQNLNHDAMYWYRQDPGQGLRLIYYSQIVNDFQKGDIAEGYSVSREKKESFPLTVTSAQKNPTAFYLCASSIDRGYNEQFFGPGTRLTVL.